These T cell receptor beta chains were read from a single sample in a study of blood T cells in healthy people across ages. TCRdb re-analysed the 5' RACE reads in MiXCR, keeping a single row per CDR3 protein. The sample records around 2 million distinct CDR3 sequences, approximately 39% being singletons. Sequenced sample: blood. Receptor source: a human donor in good health. CDR3s leave out the opening cysteine and the closing phenylalanine or tryptophan. The order of the fields is J gene, clone size, D gene, V gene, CDR3 protein. A D gene is named only where the DNA matches it firmly. Not every row has a clone size; where given, it reads once, few, many or a size class.

J: TRBJ2-1; size: .; D: TRBD2; V: TRBV3-1; CDR3: ASSFGTSGDNEQF
J: TRBJ1-2; size: .; D: .; V: TRBV7-2; CDR3: ASSPMAGQRVYGYT
J: TRBJ2-5; size: many; D: TRBD1; V: TRBV11-1; CDR3: ASSYNRGGETQY
J: TRBJ2-1; size: .; D: .; V: TRBV7-3; CDR3: ASSLGTQGEQF
J: TRBJ2-3; size: .; D: .; V: TRBV2; CDR3: ASSPMLDTQY
J: TRBJ1-1; size: .; D: TRBD1; V: TRBV6-2/TRBV6-3; CDR3: ASSYTNRGRTEAF
J: TRBJ2-1; size: .; D: TRBD1; V: TRBV10-3; CDR3: ASRHDRAHFDEQF
J: TRBJ2-5; size: few; D: TRBD1; V: TRBV6-6; CDR3: ASSNQGARETQY
J: TRBJ1-4; size: few; D: .; V: TRBV4-3; CDR3: ASSQVNPGGEKLF
J: TRBJ1-2; size: few; D: .; V: TRBV9; CDR3: ASSVSSRGNGYT
J: .; size: .; D: .; V: TRBV7-2; CDR3: ASSLSSAGYEQY
J: TRBJ1-1; size: few; D: .; V: TRBV6-4; CDR3: ASSDSAGGSAEAF
J: TRBJ2-1; size: .; D: .; V: TRBV11-2; CDR3: ASTFLSLGYNEQF
J: TRBJ2-5; size: .; D: TRBD2; V: TRBV24-1; CDR3: ATSDRVAGGETQY
J: TRBJ2-3; size: once; D: TRBD2; V: TRBV7-9; CDR3: ANSGGDTDTQY
J: TRBJ2-3; size: once; D: .; V: TRBV11-2; CDR3: ASSLKGAGEDTQY
J: TRBJ2-7; size: many; D: .; V: TRBV7-2; CDR3: ASSYGPDYEQY
J: TRBJ2-7; size: .; D: .; V: TRBV2; CDR3: ASSYPTPCEQY
J: TRBJ1-1; size: few; D: .; V: TRBV12-3/TRBV12-4; CDR3: ASKGRSGKALQGTEAF
J: TRBJ2-1; size: .; D: TRBD1; V: TRBV9; CDR3: ASSPQGGTGGYNEQF
J: TRBJ2-6; size: .; D: .; V: TRBV6-2/TRBV6-3; CDR3: ASSSNVLT
J: TRBJ2-1; size: .; D: .; V: TRBV7-2; CDR3: ASSSEPNNEQF
J: TRBJ2-7; size: few; D: .; V: TRBV9; CDR3: ASSVGGGNSYEQY
J: TRBJ2-7; size: .; D: .; V: TRBV12-3/TRBV12-4; CDR3: ASSPRASPYEQY
J: TRBJ2-1; size: .; D: TRBD1; V: TRBV12-3/TRBV12-4; CDR3: ASRPWTGENEQF
J: TRBJ2-7; size: .; D: TRBD1; V: TRBV7-2; CDR3: ASSPLRGISYEQY
J: TRBJ1-2; size: .; D: .; V: TRBV27; CDR3: ASSLIGRVDYGYT
J: TRBJ1-2; size: few; D: TRBD1; V: TRBV7-2; CDR3: AATGGRDGYT
J: TRBJ2-1; size: .; D: TRBD2; V: TRBV6-6; CDR3: ASSEPYSGGANEQF
J: TRBJ1-6; size: .; D: TRBD1; V: TRBV6-2/TRBV6-3; CDR3: ASNDRDSPLH
J: TRBJ2-4; size: .; D: .; V: TRBV5-6; CDR3: ASSYPRAKNIQY
J: TRBJ2-5; size: .; D: .; V: TRBV5-1; CDR3: ASSTPMGGSQETQY
J: TRBJ2-1; size: .; D: .; V: TRBV19; CDR3: ASSTATGYNEQF
J: TRBJ1-2; size: .; D: .; V: TRBV27; CDR3: ASSLGTGIYYGYT
J: TRBJ2-3; size: .; D: .; V: TRBV6-2/TRBV6-3; CDR3: ASSYSKTGETDTQY
J: TRBJ2-5; size: .; D: TRBD2; V: TRBV20-1; CDR3: SARLAGPKETQY
J: TRBJ1-5; size: .; D: .; V: TRBV5-5; CDR3: ASGLALSGMQPQH
J: TRBJ2-7; size: .; D: TRBD2; V: TRBV28; CDR3: ASSERLAGYYEQY
J: .; size: few; D: .; V: TRBV27; CDR3: ASSPSHRAGLDEQY
J: TRBJ2-7; size: .; D: TRBD1; V: TRBV20-1; CDR3: SARLGTGGSYEQY
J: TRBJ1-2; size: .; D: .; V: TRBV20-1; CDR3: SAAPHGGGGYT
J: TRBJ2-1; size: .; D: TRBD1; V: TRBV6-1; CDR3: ASRDRVRDEQF
J: TRBJ1-5; size: .; D: .; V: TRBV2; CDR3: ASRVGKSQPQH
J: TRBJ2-5; size: .; D: .; V: TRBV5-4; CDR3: ASSLFRTAQETQY
J: TRBJ1-1; size: .; D: .; V: TRBV7-2; CDR3: ASSPGVRDPEAF
J: TRBJ2-7; size: .; D: TRBD2; V: TRBV28; CDR3: ASMSGGTSYEQY
J: TRBJ2-7; size: .; D: .; V: TRBV6-5; CDR3: ASSYSFPPPYEQY
J: TRBJ1-6; size: .; D: .; V: TRBV6-5; CDR3: ASTRGGRNYNSPLH
J: TRBJ2-5; size: .; D: .; V: TRBV7-2; CDR3: ASSLTGAFQY
J: TRBJ1-2; size: .; D: TRBD1; V: TRBV3-1; CDR3: ASSQTTGFDGYT
J: TRBJ2-1; size: .; D: .; V: TRBV9; CDR3: ASSVDRSYNEQF
J: TRBJ2-5; size: .; D: .; V: TRBV20-1; CDR3: SARDPGQLYGETQY
J: TRBJ2-3; size: .; D: .; V: TRBV20-1; CDR3: SANTGADTQY
J: TRBJ2-7; size: .; D: .; V: TRBV12-3/TRBV12-4; CDR3: ASSLAADEQY
J: TRBJ1-2; size: .; D: .; V: TRBV6-5; CDR3: ASRRHIRVGYT
J: TRBJ2-3; size: .; D: .; V: TRBV4-1; CDR3: ASNQVWTAGDTQY
J: TRBJ2-3; size: few; D: .; V: TRBV7-8; CDR3: ASSLVRWASTDTQY